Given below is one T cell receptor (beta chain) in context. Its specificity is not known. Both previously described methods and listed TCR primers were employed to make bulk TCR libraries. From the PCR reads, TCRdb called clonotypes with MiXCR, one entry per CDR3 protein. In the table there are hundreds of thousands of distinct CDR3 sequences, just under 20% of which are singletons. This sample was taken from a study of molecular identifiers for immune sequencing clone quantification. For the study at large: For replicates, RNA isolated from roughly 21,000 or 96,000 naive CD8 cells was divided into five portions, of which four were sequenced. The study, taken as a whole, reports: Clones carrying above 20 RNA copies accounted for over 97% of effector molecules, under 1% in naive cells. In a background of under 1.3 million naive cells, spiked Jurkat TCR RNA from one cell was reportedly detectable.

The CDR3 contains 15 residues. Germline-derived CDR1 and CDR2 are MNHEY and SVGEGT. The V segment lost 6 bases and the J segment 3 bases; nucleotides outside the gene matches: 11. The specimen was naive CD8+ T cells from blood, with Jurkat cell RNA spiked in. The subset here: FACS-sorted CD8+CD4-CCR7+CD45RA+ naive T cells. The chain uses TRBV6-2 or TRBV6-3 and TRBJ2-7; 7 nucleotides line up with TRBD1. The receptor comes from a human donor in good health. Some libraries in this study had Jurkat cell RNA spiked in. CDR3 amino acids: CASSPDDRVGYEQYF. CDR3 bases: TGTGCCAGCAGCCCCGACGACAGGGTGGGCTACGAGCAGTACTTC.